This T cell receptor beta chain came from a study of CD8 T cells in Susac syndrome. Reverse transcription of roughly 0.5 to 1 ug RNA was carried out with random hexamers. TCRdb passed the immunoSEQ multiplex PCR reads through MiXCR, listing each CDR3 protein once. There are some 68,000 distinct CDR3 sequences in the sample; 93% occur only once, and roughly 0.15% lies in the top ten. This receptor was obtained from a human donor with Susac syndrome. The sample comprised CD4+ T cells from PBMCs.

The CDR3 sequence: CASSLDNSGANVLTF. As DNA, the CDR3 is TGTGCCAGCAGCTTAGACAACTCTGGGGCCAACGTCCTGACTTTC. V usage is TRBV11-2 and J usage is TRBJ2-6; D unclear. The CDR3 has 15 amino acids. Germline V gene lookup returns CDR1 SGHAT and CDR2 FQNNGV. Trimming stripped 0 bases from V and 0 bases from J, with 3 bases between.